The entry below describes one TCR beta chain. As yet, its antigen is unknown. Germline CDR1 SGHRS, CDR2 YFSETQ. This CDR3 comprises 13 residues. The ends lost 3 bases at V and 2 bases at J; junction bases unmatched: 1. Blood got drawn at baseline, again on cycle 4 day 1, and then on cycle 7 day 1. Sequencing used immunoSEQ multiplex PCR; TCRdb keeps in-frame clones, though not all of them. The repertoire consists of about 69,000 clones, with about three quarters occurring once and the leading ten covering around 2%. These data belong to a study of OX40 agonist ivuxolimab in advanced cancers. The study's findings and limits: Among some nonresponders, normalized T-cell clonal expansion was also low.

The TCR sequence derives from an adult with an advanced solid tumor such as melanoma, head and neck, liver or kidney cancer. The J gene is TRBJ2-5, the V gene TRBV5-1; 7 nucleotides agree with TRBD1. This specimen was CD4+ or CD8+ T cells sorted from blood, taken in a trial of the OX40 agonist ivuxolimab. In DNA form, the CDR3 reads TGCGCCAGCAGCTACAGGGGACAAGAGACCCAGTACTTC. Protein product: CASSYRGQETQYF.